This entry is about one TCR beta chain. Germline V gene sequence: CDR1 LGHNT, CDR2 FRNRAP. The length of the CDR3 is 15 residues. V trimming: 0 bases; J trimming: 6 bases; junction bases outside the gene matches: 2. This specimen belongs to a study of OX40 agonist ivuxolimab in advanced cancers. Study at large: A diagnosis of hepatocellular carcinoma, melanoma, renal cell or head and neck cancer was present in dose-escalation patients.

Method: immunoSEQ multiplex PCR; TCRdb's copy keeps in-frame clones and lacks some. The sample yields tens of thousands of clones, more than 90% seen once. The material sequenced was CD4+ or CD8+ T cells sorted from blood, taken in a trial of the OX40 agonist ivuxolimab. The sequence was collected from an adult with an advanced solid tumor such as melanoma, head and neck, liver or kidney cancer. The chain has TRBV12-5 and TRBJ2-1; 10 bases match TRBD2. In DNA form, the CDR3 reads TGTGCTAGTGGTTTGGTCCCTAGCGGGAGCAATGAGCAGTTCTTC. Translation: CASGLVPSGSNEQFF.